This TCR beta chain is drawn from a study of T cell responses to AZD1222 COVID-19 vaccine. General study results and limits: CD4 TCRs covered the whole spike, strongest at regions 160-218 and 743-854.

Worth noting for this clone: Its antigen is undetermined.

V gave up 4 bases and J gave up 3 bases, with 12 bases separating them. Germline V gene sequence: CDR1 KGHSH, CDR2 LQKENI. This CDR3 is built from 15 residues. Measured with immunoSEQ multiplex PCR; TCRdb has only the in-frame clones, and not every one. Of fewer than 120,000 clones in the sample, around 90% are singletons; the top ten hold under 10%. The sample was peripheral blood, taken on day 0 of AZD1222 vaccination. This sequence was found in an adult in good health. The rearrangement joins TRBV18 to TRBJ2-2; tentative D call: TRBD2 (7 bases). In DNA form, the CDR3 reads TGTGCCAGCTCACGGGGGGGCCTGGACACCGGGGAGCTGTTTTTT. It is translated as CASSRGGLDTGELFF.